These 14 T cell receptor beta chains were sequenced from one sample in a study of tumor-infiltrating lymphocytes in localized non-small cell lung cancer. TCRdb keeps only in-frame clones here, not all; method: immunoSEQ multiplex PCR. This sample yields about 16,000 clones, of which 75% are seen a single time; approximately 9.1% belongs to the top ten. Sequenced input: lung tumor tissue. Receptors were obtained from a human donor with non-small cell lung cancer.

This chain links TRBV19 with TRBJ1-1; D is ambiguous. The CDR3 is made up of 13 amino acids. The germline CDR1 and CDR2 sequences are LNHDA and SQIVND (reference sequence). Trimming left V 5 bases short and J 0 bases short, with 7 bases between. CDR3 loop: CASSLGMNTEAFF. Here the CDR3 DNA reads TGTGCCAGTAGTTTGGGGATGAACACTGAAGCTTTCTTT.

The rearrangement joins TRBV6-1 to TRBJ2-3; 7 bases fit TRBD1. V was clipped by 6 bases and J by 0 bases; unmatched bases: 6. Germline V lookup: CDR1 MNHNS, CDR2 SASEGT. CDR3 length equals 15 residues. The CDR3 sequence: CASSRRDRSTDTQYF. The CDR3 DNA follows: TGTGCCAGCAGCCGCAGGGACAGAAGCACAGATACGCAGTATTTT.

Here the CDR3 reads CASSRLPGLAGGPYEQYF. The CDR3 bases are TGTGCCAGCAGCCGGCTTCCGGGACTAGCGGGAGGCCCCTACGAGCAGTACTTC. The chain uses TRBV13 and TRBJ2-7, with 15 bases identical to TRBD2. This CDR3 spans 18 amino acids. The junction had 10 bases not matched to a gene; V was cut back by 5 bases and J by 2 bases. Germline V gives CDR1 PRHDT, CDR2 FYEKMQ (reference sequence).

The chain recombines TRBV30 with TRBJ2-7, with 10 positions matching TRBD2. The CDR3 runs to 13 residues. The germline V gene has CDR1 GTSNPN and CDR2 SVGIG (reference sequence). V lost 0 bases to trimming and J lost 5 bases; unmatched junction nucleotides: 1. CDR3 loop: CAWSVTSGHEQYF. The DNA of the CDR3 is TGTGCCTGGAGTGTGACTAGCGGGCACGAGCAGTACTTC.

The chain is built from TRBV9 and TRBJ1-1; 10 bases match TRBD1. Germline assignment: CDR1 SGDLS and CDR2 YYNGEE. The CDR3 sequence is 16 residues long. The V segment lost 2 bases and the J segment 7 bases; nucleotides outside the gene matches: 11. DNA for the CDR3: TGTGCCAGCAGCGTCTGGGGGACAGGGGAGATTGGTGAAGCTTTCTTT. Encoded protein: CASSVWGTGEIGEAFF.

The rearrangement uses TRBV27 and TRBJ1-6, with no clear D. The CDR3 has 14 residues. V was clipped by 3 bases and J by 10 bases, with 13 bases between them. The V gene's germline CDR1 is MNHEY and CDR2 SMNVEV (reference sequence). DNA of the CDR3: TGTGCCAGCAGTTTGGGAGAGTATTGGTCACCCCTCCACTTT. It yields the protein CASSLGEYWSPLHF.

This clone was seen only once. The V and J genes are TRBV7-3 and TRBJ2-3; D gene uncertain. The germline CDR1 and CDR2 sequences are SGHTA and FQGTGA. The ends were cut back, 5 bases at V and 0 bases at J, with 9 bases in the middle. CDR3 size: 14 residues. The CDR3 reads CASSPFTSTDTQYF. CDR3 bases: TGTGCCAGCAGCCCATTTACTAGCACAGATACGCAGTATTTT.

The V and J genes are TRBV5-4 and TRBJ1-6; D unclear. Trimming took off 5 bases at V and 3 bases at J, with 18 bases between the two ends. The CDR3 is made up of 17 amino acids. Per germline, CDR1 SGHNT and CDR2 YYREEE (reference sequence). The chain's CDR3 is CASSFSSGVDYNSPLHF. CDR3 DNA sequence: TGTGCCAGCAGTTTTTCTTCAGGAGTCGACTATAATTCACCCCTCCACTTT.

V is TRBV27 and J is TRBJ2-2, with 10 bases lining up with TRBD2. The J segment lost 5 bases and the V segment lost 0 bases, leaving 3 bases of the junction unmatched. Germline V CDR1 and CDR2: MNHEY, SMNVEV (reference sequence). The CDR3 is 16 residues long. The CDR3 region has the DNA TGTGCCAGCAGTTTATCGAAACTAGCGGGAACCGGGGAGCTGTTTTTT. This sequence encodes CASSLSKLAGTGELFF.

The rearrangement links TRBV18 to TRBJ2-1; D call uncertain. The CDR3 has 15 amino acids. The V end lost 1 base, the J end lost 5 bases, and 12 bases lay between the germline ends. The germline CDR1 and CDR2 sequences are KGHSH and LQKENI. Written as DNA, the CDR3 is TGTGCCAGCTCACCACTCATTACCACTAACAATGAGCAGTTCTTC. It translates to CASSPLITTNNEQFF.

The V gene is TRBV7-8, the J gene TRBJ2-7, with D unclear. The V end lost 4 bases, the J end lost 5 bases, and 15 bases lay between the germline ends. This CDR3 has 14 amino acids. CDR1 SGHVS and CDR2 FQNEAQ come from the germline V gene. As DNA, the CDR3 is TGTGCCAGCAGCTCTCAGGACGGTGTAAACGAGCAGTACTTC. Its translation: CASSSQDGVNEQYF.

The chain couples TRBV7-9 to TRBJ2-7, with unresolved D. Trimming took off 3 bases at V and 0 bases at J, with 6 bases between the two ends. Looked up from germline, CDR1 is SEHNR and CDR2 is FQNEAQ (reference sequence). CDR3 length: 13 residues. The CDR3 nucleotides read TGTGCCAGCAGCTTCCCAGGCTCCTACGAGCAGTACTTC. This encodes CASSFPGSYEQYF.

V and J are TRBV30 and TRBJ2-7; 9 bases line up with TRBD1. Germline values: CDR1 GTSNPN, CDR2 SVGIG (reference sequence). J gave up 6 bases and V 5 bases, and 5 bases lay outside the gene matches. This CDR3 has 12 residues. CDR3 in DNA: TGTGCCTGGGACGTGGGACAGGGCGAGCAGTACTTC. Translation gives CAWDVGQGEQYF.

This chain joins TRBV18 and TRBJ1-2; D gene ambiguous. The ends were cut back, 5 bases at V and 2 bases at J, with 12 bases in the middle. Germline values: CDR1 KGHSH, CDR2 LQKENI. The CDR3 runs 14 residues. The DNA for the CDR3 is TGTGCCAGCTCAGCTAACAGAGAAAACTATGGCTACACCTTC. Encoded protein: CASSANRENYGYTF.